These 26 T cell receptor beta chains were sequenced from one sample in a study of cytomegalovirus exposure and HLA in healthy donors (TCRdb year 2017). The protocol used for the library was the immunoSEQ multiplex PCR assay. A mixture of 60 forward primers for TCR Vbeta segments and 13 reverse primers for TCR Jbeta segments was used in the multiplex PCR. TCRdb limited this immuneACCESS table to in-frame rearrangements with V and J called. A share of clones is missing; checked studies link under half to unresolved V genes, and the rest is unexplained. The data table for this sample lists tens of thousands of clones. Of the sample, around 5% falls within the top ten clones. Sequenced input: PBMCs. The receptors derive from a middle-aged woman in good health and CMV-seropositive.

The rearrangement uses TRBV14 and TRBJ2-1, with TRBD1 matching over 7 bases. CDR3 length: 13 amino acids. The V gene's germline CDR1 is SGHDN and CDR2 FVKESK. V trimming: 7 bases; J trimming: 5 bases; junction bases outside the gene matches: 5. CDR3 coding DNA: TGTGCCAGCAACCCGAGGGGGCACAATGAGCAGTTCTTC. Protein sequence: CASNPRGHNEQFF.

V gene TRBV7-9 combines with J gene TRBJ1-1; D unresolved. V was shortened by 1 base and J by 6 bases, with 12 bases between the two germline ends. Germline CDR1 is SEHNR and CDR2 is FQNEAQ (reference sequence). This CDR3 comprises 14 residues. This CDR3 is CASSLESIVAEAFF. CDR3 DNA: TGTGCCAGCAGCTTAGAGTCGATCGTAGCTGAAGCTTTCTTT.

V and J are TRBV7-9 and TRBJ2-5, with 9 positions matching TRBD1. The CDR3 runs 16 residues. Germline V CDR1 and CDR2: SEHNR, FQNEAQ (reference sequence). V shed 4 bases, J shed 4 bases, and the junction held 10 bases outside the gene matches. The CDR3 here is CASSSAGTGYTETQYF. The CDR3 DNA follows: TGTGCCAGCAGCTCAGCCGGGACAGGGTATACAGAGACCCAGTACTTC.

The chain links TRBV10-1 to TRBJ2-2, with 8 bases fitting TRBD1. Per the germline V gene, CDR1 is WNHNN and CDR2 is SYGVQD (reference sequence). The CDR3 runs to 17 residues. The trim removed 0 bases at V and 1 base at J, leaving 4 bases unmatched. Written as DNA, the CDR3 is TGCGCCAGCAGTGAGTCGGGGGGACAGGAGAACACCGGGGAGCTGTTTTTT. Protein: CASSESGGQENTGELFF.

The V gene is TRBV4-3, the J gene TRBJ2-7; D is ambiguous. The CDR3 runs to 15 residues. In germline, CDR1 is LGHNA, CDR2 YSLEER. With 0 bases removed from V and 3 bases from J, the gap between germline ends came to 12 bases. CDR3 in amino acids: CASSQEFGPYYEQYF. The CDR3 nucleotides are TGCGCCAGCAGCCAAGAATTTGGGCCGTACTACGAGCAGTACTTC.

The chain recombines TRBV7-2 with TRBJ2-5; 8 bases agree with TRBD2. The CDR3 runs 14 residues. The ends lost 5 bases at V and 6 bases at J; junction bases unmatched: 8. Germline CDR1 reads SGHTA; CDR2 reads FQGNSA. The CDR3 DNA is TGTGCCAGCAGCCTGGGACTAGGTGGTAAGACCCAGTACTTC. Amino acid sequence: CASSLGLGGKTQYF.

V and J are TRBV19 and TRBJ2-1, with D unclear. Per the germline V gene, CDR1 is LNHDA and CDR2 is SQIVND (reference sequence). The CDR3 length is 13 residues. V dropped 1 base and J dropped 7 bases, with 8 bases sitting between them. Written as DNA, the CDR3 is TGTGCCAGTAGTATAGGTCCCCCAAATGAGCAGTTCTTC. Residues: CASSIGPPNEQFF.

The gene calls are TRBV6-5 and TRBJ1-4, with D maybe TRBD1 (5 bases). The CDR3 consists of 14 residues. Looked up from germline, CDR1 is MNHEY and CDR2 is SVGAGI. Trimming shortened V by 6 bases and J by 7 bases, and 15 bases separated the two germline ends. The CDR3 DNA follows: TGTGCCAGCAGCGAAACCCAGGGTGGTGAAAAACTGTTTTTT. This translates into CASSETQGGEKLFF.

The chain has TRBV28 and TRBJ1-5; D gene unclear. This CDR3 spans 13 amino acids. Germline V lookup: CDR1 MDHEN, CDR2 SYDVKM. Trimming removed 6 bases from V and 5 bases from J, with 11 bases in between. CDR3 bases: TGTGCCAGCAGGCAGGATTTGTATCAGCCCCAGCATTTT. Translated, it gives CASRQDLYQPQHF.

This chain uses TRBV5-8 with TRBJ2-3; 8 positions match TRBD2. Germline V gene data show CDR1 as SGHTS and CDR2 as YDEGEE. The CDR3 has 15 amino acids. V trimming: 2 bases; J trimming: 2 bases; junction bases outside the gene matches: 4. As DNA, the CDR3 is TGTGCCAGCAGCTTAGCGGGGGAGCTCACAGATACGCAGTATTTT. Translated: CASSLAGELTDTQYF.

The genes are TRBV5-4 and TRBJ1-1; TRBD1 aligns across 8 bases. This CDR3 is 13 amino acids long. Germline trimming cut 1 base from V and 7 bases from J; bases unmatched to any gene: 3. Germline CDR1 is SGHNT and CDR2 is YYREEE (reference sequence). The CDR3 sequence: CASSLQGAGEAFF. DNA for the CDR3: TGTGCCAGCAGCTTGCAGGGGGCGGGTGAAGCTTTCTTT.

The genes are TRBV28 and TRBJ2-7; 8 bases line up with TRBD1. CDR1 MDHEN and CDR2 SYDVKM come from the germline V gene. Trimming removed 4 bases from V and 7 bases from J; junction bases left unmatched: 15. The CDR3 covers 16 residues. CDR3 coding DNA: TGTGCCAGCAGTTCCCTCCAGGGACAGGTACTCGGAGAGCAGTACTTC. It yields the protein CASSSLQGQVLGEQYF.

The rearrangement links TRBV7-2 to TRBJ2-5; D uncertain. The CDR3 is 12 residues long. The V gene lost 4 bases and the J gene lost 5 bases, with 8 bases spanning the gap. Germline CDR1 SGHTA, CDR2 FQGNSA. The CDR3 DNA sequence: TGTGCCAGCAGCTCAGGAACGGAGACCCAGTACTTC. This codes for CASSSGTETQYF.

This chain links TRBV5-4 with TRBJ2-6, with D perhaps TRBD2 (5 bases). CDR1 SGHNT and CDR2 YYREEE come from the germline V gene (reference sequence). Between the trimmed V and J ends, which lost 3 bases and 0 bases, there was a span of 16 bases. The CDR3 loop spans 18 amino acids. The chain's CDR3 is CASSWTGFPGSGANVLTF. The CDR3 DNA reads TGTGCCAGCAGCTGGACGGGATTCCCCGGCTCTGGGGCCAACGTCCTGACTTTC.

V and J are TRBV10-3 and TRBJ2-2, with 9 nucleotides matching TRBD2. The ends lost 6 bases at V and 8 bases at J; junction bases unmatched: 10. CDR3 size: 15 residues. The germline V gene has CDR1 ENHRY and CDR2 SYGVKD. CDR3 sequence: CAISSSAGGPGELFF. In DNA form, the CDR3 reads TGTGCCATCAGCTCGAGCGCGGGAGGGCCGGGGGAGCTGTTTTTT.

Here the CDR3 DNA reads TGTGCCAGCAGCCTTTCGCAGGGAGAGACCCAGTACTTC. Its protein product is CASSLSQGETQYF. The chain combines TRBV7-9 with TRBJ2-5, with a tentative D call TRBD1 (5 bases). In germline, CDR1 is SEHNR, CDR2 FQNEAQ (reference sequence). With 5 bases removed from V and 4 bases from J, the gap between germline ends came to 11 bases. This CDR3 is 13 amino acids long.

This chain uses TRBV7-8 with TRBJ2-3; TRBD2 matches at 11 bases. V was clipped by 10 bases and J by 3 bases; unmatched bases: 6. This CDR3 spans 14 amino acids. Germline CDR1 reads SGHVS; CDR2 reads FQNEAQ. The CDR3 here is CAIGLAGGTDTQYF. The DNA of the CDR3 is TGTGCCATCGGTCTAGCGGGAGGTACAGATACGCAGTATTTT.

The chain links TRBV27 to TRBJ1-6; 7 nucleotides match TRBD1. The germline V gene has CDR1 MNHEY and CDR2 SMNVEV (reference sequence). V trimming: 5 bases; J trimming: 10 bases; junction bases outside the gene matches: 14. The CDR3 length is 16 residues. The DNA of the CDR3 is TGTGCCAGCAGTAAGACAGGGATGGGCCCCTTATCACCCCTCCACTTT. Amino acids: CASSKTGMGPLSPLHF.

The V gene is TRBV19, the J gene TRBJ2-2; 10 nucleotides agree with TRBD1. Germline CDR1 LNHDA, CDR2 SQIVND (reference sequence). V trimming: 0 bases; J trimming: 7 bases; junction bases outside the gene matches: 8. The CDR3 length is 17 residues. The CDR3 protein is CASSIDRGTGVVGELFF. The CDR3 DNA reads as TGTGCCAGTAGTATAGATCGGGGGACAGGGGTAGTCGGGGAGCTGTTTTTT.

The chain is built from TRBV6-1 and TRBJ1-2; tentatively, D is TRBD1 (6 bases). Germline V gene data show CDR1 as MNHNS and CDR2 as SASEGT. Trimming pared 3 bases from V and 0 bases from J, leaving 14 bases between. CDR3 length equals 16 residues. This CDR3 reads CASSERGDTSNYGYTF. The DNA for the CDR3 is TGTGCCAGCAGTGAGCGGGGGGACACCTCTAACTATGGCTACACCTTC.

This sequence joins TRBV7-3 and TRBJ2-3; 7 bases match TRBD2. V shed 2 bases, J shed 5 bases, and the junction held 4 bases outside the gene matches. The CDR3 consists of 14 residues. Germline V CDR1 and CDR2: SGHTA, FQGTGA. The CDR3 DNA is TGTGCCAGCAGCTTAGCGGGAGTTCAAGATACGCAGTATTTT. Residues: CASSLAGVQDTQYF.

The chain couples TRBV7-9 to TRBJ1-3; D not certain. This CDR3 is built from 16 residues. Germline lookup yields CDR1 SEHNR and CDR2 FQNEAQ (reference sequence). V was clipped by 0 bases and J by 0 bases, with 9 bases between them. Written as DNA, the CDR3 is TGTGCCAGCAGCTTAGCTTGGCCCTCCTCTGGAAACACCATATATTTT. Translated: CASSLAWPSSGNTIYF.

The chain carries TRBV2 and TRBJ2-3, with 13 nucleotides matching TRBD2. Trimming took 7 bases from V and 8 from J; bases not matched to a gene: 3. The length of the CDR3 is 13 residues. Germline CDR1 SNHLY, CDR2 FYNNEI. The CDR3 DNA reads TGTGCCAGCAATAGACTAGCGGGAGGTACGCAGTATTTT. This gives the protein CASNRLAGGTQYF.

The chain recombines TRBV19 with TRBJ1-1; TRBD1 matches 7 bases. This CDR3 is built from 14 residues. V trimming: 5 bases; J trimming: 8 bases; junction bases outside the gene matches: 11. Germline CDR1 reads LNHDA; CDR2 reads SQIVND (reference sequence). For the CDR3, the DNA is TGTGCCAGTAGTCGCCGGGACAGAGTGTCCGAAGCTTTCTTT. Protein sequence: CASSRRDRVSEAFF. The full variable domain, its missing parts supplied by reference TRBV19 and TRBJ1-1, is DGGITQSPKYLFRKEGQNVTLSCEQNLNHDAMYWYRQDPGQGLRLIYYSQIVNDFQKGDIAEGYSVSREKKESFPLTVTSAQKNPTAFYLCASSRRDRVSEAFFGQGTRLTVV.

This CDR3 is CASSLGRNTEAFF. The DNA of the CDR3 is TGTGCCAGCAGCTTAGGGAGGAACACTGAAGCTTTCTTT. The rearrangement links TRBV11-3 to TRBJ1-1; D unclear. Trimming cost V 1 base and J 1 base, with 4 bases left between them. The CDR3 length is 13 residues. Germline-derived CDR1 and CDR2 are SGHNT and YENEEA.

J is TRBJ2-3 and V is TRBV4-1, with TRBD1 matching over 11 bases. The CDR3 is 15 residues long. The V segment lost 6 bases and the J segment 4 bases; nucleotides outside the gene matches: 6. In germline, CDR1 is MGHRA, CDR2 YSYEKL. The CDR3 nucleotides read TGCGCCAGCAGTCGGGACAGGGGGTCGGCAGATACGCAGTATTTT. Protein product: CASSRDRGSADTQYF.